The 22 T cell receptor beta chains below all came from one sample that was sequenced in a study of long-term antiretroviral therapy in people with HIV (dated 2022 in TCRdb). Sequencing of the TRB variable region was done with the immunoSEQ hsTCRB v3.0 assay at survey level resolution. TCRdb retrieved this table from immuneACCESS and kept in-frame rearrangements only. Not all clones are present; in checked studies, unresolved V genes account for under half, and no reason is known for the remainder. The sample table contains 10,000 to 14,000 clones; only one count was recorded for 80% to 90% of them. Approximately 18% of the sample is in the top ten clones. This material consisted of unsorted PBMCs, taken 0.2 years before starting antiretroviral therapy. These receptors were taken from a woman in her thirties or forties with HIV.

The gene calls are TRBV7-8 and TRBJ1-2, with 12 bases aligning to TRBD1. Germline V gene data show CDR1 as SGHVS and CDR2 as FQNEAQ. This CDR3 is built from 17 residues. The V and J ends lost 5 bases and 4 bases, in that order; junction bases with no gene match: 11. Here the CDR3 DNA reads TGTGCCAGCAGCCCGGGGACAGGGGGCCTGTCTCGCTATGGCTACACCTTC. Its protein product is CASSPGTGGLSRYGYTF. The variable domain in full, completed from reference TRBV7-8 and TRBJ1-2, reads GAGVSQSPRYKVAKRGQDVALRCDPISGHVSLFWYQQALGQGPEFLTYFQNEAQLDKSGLPSDRFFAERPEGSVSTLKIQRTQQEDSAVYLCASSPGTGGLSRYGYTFGSGTRLTVV.

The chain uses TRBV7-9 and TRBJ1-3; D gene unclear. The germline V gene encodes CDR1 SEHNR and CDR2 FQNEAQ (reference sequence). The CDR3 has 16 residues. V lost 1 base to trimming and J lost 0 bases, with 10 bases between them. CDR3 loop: CASSLVQRPSGNTIYF. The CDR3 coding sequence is TGTGCCAGCAGCTTAGTACAGCGCCCCTCTGGAAACACCATATATTTT.

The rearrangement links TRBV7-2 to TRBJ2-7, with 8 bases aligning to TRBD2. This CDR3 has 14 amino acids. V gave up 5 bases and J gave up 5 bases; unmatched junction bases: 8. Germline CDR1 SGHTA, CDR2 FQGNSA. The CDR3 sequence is CASSLIGTRNEQYF. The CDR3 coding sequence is TGTGCCAGCAGCCTCATCGGGACTAGAAACGAGCAGTACTTC.

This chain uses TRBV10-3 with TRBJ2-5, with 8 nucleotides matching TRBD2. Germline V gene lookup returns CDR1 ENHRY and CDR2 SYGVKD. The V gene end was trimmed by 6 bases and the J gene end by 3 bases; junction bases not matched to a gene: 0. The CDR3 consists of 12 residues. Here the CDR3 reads CAIRGLEETQYF. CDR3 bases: TGTGCCATCAGGGGACTAGAAGAGACCCAGTACTTC.

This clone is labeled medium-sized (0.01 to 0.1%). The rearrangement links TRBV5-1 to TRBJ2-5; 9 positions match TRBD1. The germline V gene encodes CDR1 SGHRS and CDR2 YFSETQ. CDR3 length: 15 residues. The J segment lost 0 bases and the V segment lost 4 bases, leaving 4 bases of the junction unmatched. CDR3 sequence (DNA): TGCGCCAGCAGCCCGGACAGGGGAGACCAAGAGACCCAGTACTTC. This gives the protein CASSPDRGDQETQYF.

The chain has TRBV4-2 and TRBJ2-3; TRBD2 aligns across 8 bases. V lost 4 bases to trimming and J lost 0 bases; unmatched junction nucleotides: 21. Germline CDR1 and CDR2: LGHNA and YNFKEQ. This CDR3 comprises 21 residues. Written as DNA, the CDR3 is TGTGCCAGCAGCCCTACTCCTGGCGGGGGGCCTCCCCGCTCTAGCACAGATACGCAGTATTTT. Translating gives CASSPTPGGGPPRSSTDTQYF.

CDR3 DNA: TGCAGCGTTGAAGATCGAGGGGACACTGAAGCTTTCTTT. This codes for CSVEDRGDTEAFF. The genes are TRBV29-1 and TRBJ1-1; D is perhaps TRBD1 (5 bases). Trimming took 0 bases from V and 3 from J, leaving 8 bases between them. Germline CDR1 reads SQVTM; CDR2 reads ANQGSEA. The CDR3 is made up of 13 amino acids.

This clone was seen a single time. DNA for the CDR3: TGTGCCAGCAGACAAGCAGGGGGCAGGGTCACTGAAGCTTTCTTT. It is translated as CASRQAGGRVTEAFF. The chain carries TRBV11-2 and TRBJ1-1; 8 bases are a match to TRBD1. CDR1 SGHAT and CDR2 FQNNGV come from the germline V gene. This CDR3 region has 15 residues. V lost 6 bases and J lost 4; bases outside the gene matches: 10.

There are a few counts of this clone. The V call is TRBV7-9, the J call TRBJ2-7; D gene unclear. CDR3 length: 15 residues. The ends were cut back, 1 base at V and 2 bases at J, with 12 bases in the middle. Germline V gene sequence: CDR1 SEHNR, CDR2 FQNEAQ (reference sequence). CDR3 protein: CASSLDGRATYEQYF. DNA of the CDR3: TGTGCCAGCAGCTTAGATGGCAGAGCAACCTACGAGCAGTACTTC.

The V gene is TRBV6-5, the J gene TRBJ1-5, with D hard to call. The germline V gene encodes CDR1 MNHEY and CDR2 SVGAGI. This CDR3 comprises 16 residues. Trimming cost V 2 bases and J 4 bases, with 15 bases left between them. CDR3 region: CASSYGRGGGNQPQHF. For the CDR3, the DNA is TGTGCCAGCAGTTACGGCCGGGGAGGTGGAAATCAGCCCCAGCATTTT.

The CDR3 bases are TGTGCCAGCTCACCATTACAGGGGGAGGACGAGCAGTACTTC. Protein product: CASSPLQGEDEQYF. The chain joins TRBV18 to TRBJ2-7; 8 bases are a match to TRBD1. The CDR3 covers 14 residues. The V segment lost 2 bases and the J segment 5 bases; nucleotides outside the gene matches: 5. Germline CDR1 and CDR2: KGHSH and LQKENI.

The CDR3 DNA reads as TGTGCCAGCTCACCAATGGGGACCAACTATGGCTACACCTTC. Residues: CASSPMGTNYGYTF. V and J are TRBV18 and TRBJ1-2; tentatively, D is TRBD1 (5 bases). The V end was cut by 2 bases, the J end by 2 bases, with 9 bases between. The CDR3 consists of 14 residues. Germline CDR1 is KGHSH and CDR2 is LQKENI.

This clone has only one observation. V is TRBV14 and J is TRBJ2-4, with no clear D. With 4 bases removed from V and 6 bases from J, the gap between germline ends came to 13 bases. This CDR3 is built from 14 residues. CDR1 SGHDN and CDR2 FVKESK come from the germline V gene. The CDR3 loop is CASSPLGDINIQYF. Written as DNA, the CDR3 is TGTGCCAGCAGCCCCCTAGGAGACATAAACATTCAGTACTTC.

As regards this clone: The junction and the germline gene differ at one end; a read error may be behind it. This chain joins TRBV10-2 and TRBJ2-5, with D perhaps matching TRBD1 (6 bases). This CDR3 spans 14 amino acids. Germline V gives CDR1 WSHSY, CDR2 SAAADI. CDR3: CASSARGYQGTQYF. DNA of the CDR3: TGCGCCAGCAGTGCCAGGGGCTACCAAGGGACCCAGTACTTC.

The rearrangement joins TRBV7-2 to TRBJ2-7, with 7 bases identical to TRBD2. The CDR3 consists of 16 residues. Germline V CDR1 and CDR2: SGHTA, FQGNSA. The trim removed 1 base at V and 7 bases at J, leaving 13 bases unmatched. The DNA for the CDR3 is TGTGCCAGCAGCTTAGACCGCGCGGGGGACTTTATGGAGCAGTACTTC. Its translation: CASSLDRAGDFMEQYF. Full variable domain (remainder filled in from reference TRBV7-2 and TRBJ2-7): GAGVSQSPSNKVTEKGKDVELRCDPISGHTALYWYRQSLGQGLEFLIYFQGNSAPDKSGLPSDRFSAERTGGSVSTLTIQRTQQEDSAVYLCASSLDRAGDFMEQYFGPGTRLTVT.

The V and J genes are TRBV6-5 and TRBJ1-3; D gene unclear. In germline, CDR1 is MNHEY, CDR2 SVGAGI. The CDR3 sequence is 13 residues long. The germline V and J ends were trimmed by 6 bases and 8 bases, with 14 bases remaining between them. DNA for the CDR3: TGTGCCAGCAGCACAACCTATCGTGACACCATATATTTT. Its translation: CASSTTYRDTIYF.

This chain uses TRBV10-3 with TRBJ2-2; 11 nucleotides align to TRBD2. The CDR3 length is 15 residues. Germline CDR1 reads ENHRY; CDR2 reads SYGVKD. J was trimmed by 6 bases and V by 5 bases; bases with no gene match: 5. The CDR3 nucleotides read TGTGCCATCAGTCAGACTAGCGGGGATGCCGGGGAGCTGTTTTTT. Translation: CAISQTSGDAGELFF.

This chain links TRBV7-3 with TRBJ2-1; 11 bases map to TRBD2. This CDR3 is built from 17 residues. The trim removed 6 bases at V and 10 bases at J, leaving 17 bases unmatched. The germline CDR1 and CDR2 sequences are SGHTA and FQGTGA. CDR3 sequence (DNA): TGTGCCAGCAGTCACCCCCCGGCTAGCGGGGGGATAGGGGAGCAGTTCTTC. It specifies CASSHPPASGGIGEQFF.

The CDR3 spells CAISLIENTEAFF. The CDR3 nucleotides are TGTGCCATCAGTCTGATAGAGAACACTGAAGCTTTCTTT. The chain uses TRBV10-3 and TRBJ1-1; D is unclear. The germline V and J ends were trimmed by 5 bases and 1 base, with 8 bases remaining between them. The CDR3 sequence is 13 residues long. Germline V gives CDR1 ENHRY, CDR2 SYGVKD.

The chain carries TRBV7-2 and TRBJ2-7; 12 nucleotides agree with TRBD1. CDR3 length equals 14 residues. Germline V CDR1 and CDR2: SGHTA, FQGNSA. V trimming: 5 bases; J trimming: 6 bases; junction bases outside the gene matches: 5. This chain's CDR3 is CASSPGTGGIEQYF. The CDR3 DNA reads TGTGCCAGCAGCCCCGGGACAGGGGGCATCGAGCAGTACTTC.

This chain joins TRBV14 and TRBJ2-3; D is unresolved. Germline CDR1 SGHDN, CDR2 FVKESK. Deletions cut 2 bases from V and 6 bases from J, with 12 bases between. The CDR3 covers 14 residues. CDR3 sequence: CASSQQSFRDTQYF. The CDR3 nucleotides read TGTGCCAGCAGCCAACAATCTTTTAGGGATACGCAGTATTTT.

The CDR3 coding sequence is TGTGCCAGCAGTTACGGCGGCGGGGGGGTCAAAGATACGCAGTATTTT. This encodes CASSYGGGGVKDTQYF. The chain uses TRBV6-5 and TRBJ2-3; TRBD2 matches at 9 bases. Germline CDR1 MNHEY, CDR2 SVGAGI. J was trimmed by 5 bases and V by 2 bases; bases with no gene match: 8. The CDR3 runs to 16 residues.